Presented here are 22 T cell receptor beta chains from one specimen sequenced in a study of identical twins. One entry per CDR3 protein, called by TCRdb with MiXCR from the 5' RACE reads. The table shows around 230,000 distinct CDR3 sequences, with less than 9.5% occurring only once. Sequencing was carried out using memory (CD45RO+) T cells sorted from blood. The source of these receptors is a woman aged 18-29 years in good health.

This clonotype was detected only a few times. The junction does not match germline at one end; this may be a read error. The CDR3, as DNA: TGTGCTAGCAGCGCGGGACTGCACACAGATACGCAGTATTTT. Translating it yields CASSAGLHTDTQYF. This rearrangement joins TRBV7-7 to TRBJ2-3, with D maybe TRBD2 (6 bases). The length of the CDR3 is 14 residues. Germline assignment: CDR1 SSHAT and CDR2 FNYEAQ (reference sequence).

V is TRBV7-2 and J is TRBJ2-3; no definite D call. The CDR3 is 16 residues long. V was cut by 5 bases and J by 3 bases, with 18 bases left in between. CDR1 and CDR2 (germline): SGHTA, FQGNSA. Written as DNA, the CDR3 is TGTGCCAGCAGCCGTATGCAGCGTGGTTCGACAGATACGCAGTATTTT. Translation: CASSRMQRGSTDTQYF.

Ten or more counts support this clonotype. V is TRBV5-1 and J is TRBJ2-5; TRBD1 matches at 11 bases. CDR1 is SGHRS and CDR2 is YFSETQ in the germline V gene. The CDR3 has 13 amino acids. V lost 7 bases, J lost 5 bases, and 4 bases stayed unmatched. The DNA for the CDR3 is TGCGCCAGCGGACAGGGGGCGCGGGAGACCCAGTACTTC. It codes for CASGQGARETQYF.

There are many counts of this clonotype. The chain links TRBV7-9 to TRBJ2-7; D is unresolved. The V gene's germline CDR1 is SEHNR and CDR2 FQNEAQ (reference sequence). This CDR3 has 12 residues. Trimming took 2 bases from V and 4 from J, leaving 6 bases between them. The DNA of the CDR3 is TGTGCCAGCAGCTTAAAAGAGTACGAGCAGTACTTC. Its protein is CASSLKEYEQYF.

This clonotype was recorded many times. The chain employs TRBV3-1 and TRBJ2-3; tentatively, D is TRBD1 (6 bases). V was clipped by 5 bases and J by 1 base, with 10 bases between them. Germline V gene lookup returns CDR1 LGHDT and CDR2 YNNKEL (reference sequence). The CDR3 is 14 residues long. The CDR3 DNA is TGTGCCAGCAGCGCCCGACAGGGCACAGATACGCAGTATTTT. Translated: CASSARQGTDTQYF.

This clonotype was observed a few times. This chain connects TRBV5-1 to TRBJ2-7; 11 bases agree with TRBD1. The CDR3 covers 14 residues. Germline V gives CDR1 SGHRS, CDR2 YFSETQ. Unmatched junction bases numbered 6, after V lost 4 bases and J lost 6 bases. The CDR3 reads CASSTSGTGGEQYF. CDR3 coding DNA: TGCGCCAGCAGCACATCCGGGACAGGGGGCGAGCAGTACTTC.

This clonotype turned up a few times. The chain is built from TRBV5-1 and TRBJ1-1; no firm D call. Germline V CDR1 and CDR2: SGHRS, YFSETQ. The CDR3 covers 17 residues. The V end lost 0 bases, the J end lost 1 base, and 16 bases lay between the germline ends. The DNA for the CDR3 is TGCGCCAGCAGCTTGGGGCGTCTAACAAGCGAGAACACTGAAGCTTTCTTT. It codes for CASSLGRLTSENTEAFF. The complete variable domain, with remaining parts taken from reference TRBV5-1 and TRBJ1-1, reads KAGVTQTPRYLIKTRGQQVTLSCSPISGHRSVSWYQQTPGQGLQFLFEYFSETQRNKGNFPGRFSGRQFSNSRSEMNVSTLELGDSALYLCASSLGRLTSENTEAFFGQGTRLTVV.

This clonotype was picked up a small number of times. The chain joins TRBV20-1 to TRBJ2-1, with 7 bases fitting TRBD2. Trimming removed 0 bases from V and 7 bases from J; junction bases left unmatched: 9. Germline lookup yields CDR1 DFQATT and CDR2 SNEGSKA (reference sequence). This CDR3 has 15 amino acids. CDR3 loop: CSARDIAGEVNEQFF. CDR3 sequence (DNA): TGCAGTGCTAGAGATATCGCGGGAGAGGTGAATGAGCAGTTCTTC.

The chain recombines TRBV20-1 with TRBJ2-1, with 8 bases lining up with TRBD1. J gave up 10 bases and V 3 bases, and 11 bases lay outside the gene matches. The CDR3 is made up of 14 amino acids. Germline V gene sequence: CDR1 DFQATT, CDR2 SNEGSKA (reference sequence). The CDR3: CSASYRTGFREQFF. The CDR3 coding sequence is TGCAGTGCTAGTTACAGGACAGGGTTCAGGGAGCAGTTCTTC.

The CDR3 region has the DNA TGTGCCAGCAGTGGCAGGGAGAGCACCGGGGAGCTGTTTTTT. Translating it yields CASSGRESTGELFF. The chain is built from TRBV25-1 and TRBJ2-2; the D gene could be TRBD1 or TRBD2 (5 bases each). This CDR3 has 14 residues. V dropped 4 bases and J dropped 4 bases, with 10 bases sitting between them. Germline CDR1 is MGHDK and CDR2 is SYGVNS.

The chain has TRBV15 and TRBJ2-7, with D possibly matching TRBD2 (6 bases). The CDR3 sequence is 14 residues long. The germline CDR1 and CDR2 sequences are LNHNV and YYDKDF (reference sequence). V lost 4 bases and J lost 0, with 10 bases in between. This CDR3 is CATSIGGYSYEQYF. The CDR3 coding sequence is TGTGCCACCAGCATCGGGGGTTACTCCTACGAGCAGTACTTC.

This clonotype has a handful of counts. CDR3 sequence: CASSLLDNQPQHF. For the CDR3, the DNA is TGTGCCAGCAGCTTACTGGACAATCAGCCCCAGCATTTT. The chain employs TRBV7-9 and TRBJ1-5, with D uncertain. This CDR3 has 13 amino acids. Per the germline V gene, CDR1 is SEHNR and CDR2 is FQNEAQ (reference sequence). The ends were cut back, 2 bases at V and 3 bases at J, with 5 bases in the middle.

This rearrangement joins TRBV18 to TRBJ2-5; 8 bases agree with TRBD1. The CDR3 has 13 residues. Germline V lookup: CDR1 KGHSH, CDR2 LQKENI. J gave up 3 bases and V 3 bases, and 0 bases lay outside the gene matches. CDR3: CASSPGQEETQYF. Here the CDR3 DNA reads TGTGCCAGCTCACCGGGACAGGAAGAGACCCAGTACTTC.

This clonotype has more than one count but fewer than ten. The chain recombines TRBV20-1 with TRBJ1-1; D may be TRBD1 (5 bases). CDR1 and CDR2 (germline): DFQATT, SNEGSKA (reference sequence). The CDR3 is made up of 14 amino acids. Trimming removed 1 base at V and 2 bases at J, with 11 bases between. CDR3 amino acids: CSARAGGGNTEAFF. CDR3 nucleotides: TGCAGTGCTAGAGCTGGGGGAGGAAACACTGAAGCTTTCTTT.

This clonotype was observed many times. The genes are TRBV7-8 and TRBJ1-2, with D possibly being TRBD1 (5 bases). This CDR3 contains 13 residues. The germline CDR1 and CDR2 sequences are SGHVS and FQNEAQ. V lost 0 bases, J lost 7 bases, and 9 bases lay in between. The CDR3 loop reads CASSLAAGTGYTF. The CDR3 DNA is TGTGCCAGCAGCTTAGCGGCAGGGACTGGCTACACCTTC.

Many counts were recorded for this clonotype. The chain combines TRBV29-1 with TRBJ2-5; no definite D call. Germline values: CDR1 SQVTM, CDR2 ANQGSEA. CDR3 size: 13 residues. Trimming shortened V by 4 bases and J by 2 bases, and 11 bases separated the two germline ends. The CDR3: CSVGWSSQETQYF. DNA for the CDR3: TGCAGCGTTGGATGGAGCAGTCAAGAGACCCAGTACTTC. The variable domain in full, with the rest retrieved from reference TRBV29-1 and TRBJ2-5, is SAVISQKPSRDICQRGTSLTIQCQVDSQVTMMFWYRQQPGQSLTLIATANQGSEATYESGFVIDKFPISRPNLTFSTLTVSNMSPEDSSIYLCSVGWSSQETQYFGPGTRLLVL.

The rearrangement uses TRBV25-1 and TRBJ2-1; D ambiguous. CDR3 size: 11 residues. Germline CDR1 MGHDK, CDR2 SYGVNS. The V end lost 7 bases, the J end lost 3 bases, and 4 bases lay between the germline ends. The CDR3 here is CASNSYNEQFF. CDR3 in DNA: TGTGCCAGCAACAGCTACAATGAGCAGTTCTTC. The full variable domain, in which reference TRBV25-1 and TRBJ2-1 provide the parts outside the CDR3, is EADIYQTPRYLVIGTGKKITLECSQTMGHDKMYWYQQDPGMELHLIHYSYGVNSTEKGDLSSESTVSRIRTEHFPLTLESARPSHTSQYLCASNSYNEQFFGPGTRLTVL.

This clonotype was counted ten times or more. This rearrangement joins TRBV10-3 to TRBJ2-7, with D possibly TRBD1 on 5 matching bases. V was shortened by 10 bases and J by 6 bases, with 10 bases between the two germline ends. This CDR3 is built from 10 residues. CDR1 ENHRY and CDR2 SYGVKD come from the germline V gene. The CDR3 loop reads CATGGAEQYF. CDR3 bases: TGTGCCACAGGTGGGGCCGAGCAGTACTTC.

As to this clonotype: A read error may account for a junction end that differs from germline. This rearrangement joins TRBV20-1 to TRBJ2-2; 10 bases are shared with TRBD2. CDR3 length equals 16 residues. The V gene's germline CDR1 is DFQATT and CDR2 SNEGSKA (reference sequence). In nucleotides, the CDR3 is TGCTGTGCTAGAGACCCTAGCGGGAGCGGCACCGGGGAGCTGTTTTTT. As protein: CCARDPSGSGTGELFF.

In its sample, this clonotype was seen a few times. This rearrangement joins TRBV20-1 to TRBJ2-1; 8 nucleotides align to TRBD2. V gave up 0 bases and J gave up 4 bases; unmatched junction bases: 8. The CDR3 is made up of 16 amino acids. Germline-derived CDR1 and CDR2 are DFQATT and SNEGSKA (reference sequence). The DNA of the CDR3 is TGCAGTGCTAGAGATATACGGGAGGGAGGTTACAATGAGCAGTTCTTC. Protein product: CSARDIREGGYNEQFF.

The rearrangement uses TRBV3-1 and TRBJ2-5, with D perhaps being TRBD1 or TRBD2 (5 bases each). Germline CDR1 LGHDT, CDR2 YNNKEL (reference sequence). The CDR3 loop spans 14 amino acids. V was shortened by 1 base and J by 5 bases, with 11 bases between the two germline ends. The CDR3 DNA follows: TGTGCCAGCAGCCAAGCGGGGTGGGGGGAGACCCAGTACTTC. Translating it yields CASSQAGWGETQYF.

The chain is built from TRBV5-1 and TRBJ2-1; 8 bases map to TRBD1. This CDR3 comprises 14 residues. V shed 6 bases and J 2 bases; nucleotides not matched to a gene: 4. The germline CDR1 and CDR2 sequences are SGHRS and YFSETQ. CDR3 sequence (DNA): TGCGCCAGCACCCCAGGGGGCGCCTACAATGAGCAGTTCTTC. Protein: CASTPGGAYNEQFF.